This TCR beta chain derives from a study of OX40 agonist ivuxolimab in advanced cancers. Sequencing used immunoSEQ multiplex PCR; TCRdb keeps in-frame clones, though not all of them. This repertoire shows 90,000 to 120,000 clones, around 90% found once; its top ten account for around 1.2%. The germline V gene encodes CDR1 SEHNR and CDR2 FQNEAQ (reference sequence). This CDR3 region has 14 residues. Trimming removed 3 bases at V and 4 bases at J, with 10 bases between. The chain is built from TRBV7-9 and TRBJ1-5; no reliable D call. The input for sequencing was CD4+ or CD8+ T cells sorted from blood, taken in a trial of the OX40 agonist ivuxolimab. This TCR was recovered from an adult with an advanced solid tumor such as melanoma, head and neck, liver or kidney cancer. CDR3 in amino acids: CASSFVLGNQPQHF. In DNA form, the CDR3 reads TGTGCCAGCAGCTTCGTTTTAGGGAATCAGCCCCAGCATTTT. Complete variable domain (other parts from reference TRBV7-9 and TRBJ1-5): DTGVSQNPRHKITKRGQNVTFRCDPISEHNRLYWYRQTLGQGPEFLTYFQNEAQLEKSRLLSDRFSAERPKGSFSTLEIQRTEQGDSAMYLCASSFVLGNQPQHFGDGTRLSIL.